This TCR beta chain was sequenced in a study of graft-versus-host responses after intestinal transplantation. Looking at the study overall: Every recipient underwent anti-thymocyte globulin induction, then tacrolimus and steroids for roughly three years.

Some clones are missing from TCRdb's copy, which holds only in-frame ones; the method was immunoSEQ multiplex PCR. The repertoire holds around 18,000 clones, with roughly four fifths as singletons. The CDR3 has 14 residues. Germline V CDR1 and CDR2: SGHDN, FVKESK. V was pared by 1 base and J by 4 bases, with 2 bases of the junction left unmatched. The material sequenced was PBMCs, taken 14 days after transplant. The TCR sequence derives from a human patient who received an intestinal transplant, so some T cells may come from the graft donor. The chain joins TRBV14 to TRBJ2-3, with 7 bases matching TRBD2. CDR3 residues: CASSQVRGADTQYF. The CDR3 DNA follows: TGTGCCAGCAGCCAAGTACGGGGGGCAGATACGCAGTATTTT. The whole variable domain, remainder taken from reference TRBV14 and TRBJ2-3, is EAGVTQFPSHSVIEKGQTVTLRCDPISGHDNLYWYRRVMGKEIKFLLHFVKESKQDESGMPNNRFLAERTGGTYSTLKVQPAELEDSGVYFCASSQVRGADTQYFGPGTRLTVL.